This TCR beta chain was observed in a study of neoadjuvant anti-PD-1 for oral cavity cancer. At the level of the study: Nivolumab at 3 mg/kg was mostly given biweekly, three to four doses, pre-surgery.

Time point denoted: after neoadjuvant nivolumab, at surgical resection. These newly diagnosed stage II-IVA oral cavity squamous cell carcinoma patients had no prior systemic or radiation treatment. Whole-study results and caveats: Each response group had just a few patients in TCR analyses.

This clone was seen a handful of times. No antigen is known for it. Tumor libraries mostly used about 4.6 ug genomic DNA, two replicates each. Sequencing was performed with immunoSEQ multiplex PCR; in TCRdb, only in-frame clones are kept and a portion is missing. Of approximately 16,000 clones detected, roughly two fifths appear once; the ten largest clones hold 39%. The sample in question was tumor tissue, obtained after nivolumab (anti-PD-1) treatment. The sequence was obtained from a person aged 35-79 years with oral cavity squamous cell carcinoma.

The chain's CDR3 is CASSSRTGWTGELFF. CDR3 nucleotide sequence: TGTGCCAGCAGCTCGCGGACAGGGTGGACCGGGGAGCTGTTTTTT. The chain joins TRBV7-7 to TRBJ2-2; TRBD1 matches 8 bases. The germline CDR1 and CDR2 sequences are SSHAT and FNYEAQ (reference sequence). This CDR3 contains 15 residues. Unmatched junction bases numbered 6, after V lost 4 bases and J lost 5 bases. Complete variable domain (other parts from reference TRBV7-7 and TRBJ2-2): GAGVSQSPRYKVTKRGQDVTLRCDPISSHATLYWYQQALGQGPEFLTYFNYEAQPDKSGLPSDRFSAERPEGSISTLTIQRTEQRDSAMYRCASSSRTGWTGELFFGEGSRLTVL.